The table lists the clone carrying this TCR beta chain with many counts. Its antigen is as yet unknown. This entry belongs to a study of glioma-infiltrating T cells. Findings of the study overall: CDR3 overlap between tissue and blood was very small. Gliomas, especially low-grade, showed above-expected tissue-blood divergence; non-neoplastic patients showed below.

Unmatched junction bases numbered 8, after V lost 0 bases and J lost 1 base. The germline gives CDR1 SGHNT, CDR2 YYREEE (reference sequence). This CDR3 contains 17 residues. Using RNA template, CDR3s of TCR alpha and beta were amplified with iRepertoire arm-PCR. Tissue mRNA or PBMC total RNA, 100-400 ng, went into one-step reverse transcription and amplification. TCRdb itself ran the multiplex PCR reads through MiXCR, one entry per CDR3 protein. The repertoire holds 4,000 to 5,000 distinct CDR3 sequences, 30% to 35% seen once, with 7.3% in the top ten. The receptor was derived from a human donor with low-grade glioma or glioblastoma, undergoing nonglioma brain surgery, or in good health (not recorded which). Sequencing was carried out using glioma tissue, nonneoplastic brain tissue, or PBMCs (not recorded which). J is TRBJ1-1 and V is TRBV5-4; 8 bases line up with TRBD1. The CDR3: CASSLGTGTGSNTEAFF. DNA for the CDR3: TGTGCCAGCAGCTTGGGGACAGGGACGGGATCGAACACTGAAGCTTTCTTT.